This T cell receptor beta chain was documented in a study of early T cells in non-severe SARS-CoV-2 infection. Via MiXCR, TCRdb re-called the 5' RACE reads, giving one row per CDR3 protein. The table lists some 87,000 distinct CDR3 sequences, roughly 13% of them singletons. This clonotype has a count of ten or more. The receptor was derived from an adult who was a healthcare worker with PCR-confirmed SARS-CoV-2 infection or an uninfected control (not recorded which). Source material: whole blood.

CDR3 in DNA: TGTGCCAGCAGTCCCCCGGGGGCCGCGGCCACTGAAGCTTTCTTT. It codes for CASSPPGAAATEAFF. This sequence joins TRBV6-2 or TRBV6-3 and TRBJ1-1; TRBD1 might be the D (6 bases). The CDR3 runs to 15 residues. CDR1 is MNHEY, CDR2 SVGEGT, per germline. V lost 5 bases and J 4 bases, leaving 17 bases between the germline ends.